The rows below give T cell receptor beta chains drawn from one sample of a study of blood T cell repertoires in COVID-19. Repertoires were generated with immunoSEQ multiplex PCR, while TCRdb's copy carries only in-frame clones and drops some. The sample consists of around 100,000 clones, 84% of them appearing once. The sample taken for sequencing was peripheral blood. These receptors originate from a man in his 60s with acute or convalescent COVID-19. CDR3s include the opening cysteine and the closing phenylalanine or tryptophan. The order of the fields is J gene, D gene, clone size, V gene, CDR3 protein, CDR3 DNA. The D gene is left open where the match is weak. Not all rows give a size; the values are once, few, many and, for expanded clones, a class.

>TRBJ2-3|TRBD2|-|TRBV5-6
CASSRGLTPSTDTQYF
TGTGCCAGCAGTCGGGGACTAACTCCTAGCACAGATACGCAGTATTTT
>TRBJ2-1|-|-|TRBV6-5
CASSRAGNEQFF
TGTGCCAGCAGTAGAGCCGGCAATGAGCAGTTCTTC
>TRBJ2-5|-|-|TRBV11-2
CASSLVPGVQETQYF
TGTGCCAGCAGCTTAGTCCCAGGGGTACAAGAGACCCAGTACTTC
>TRBJ1-3|-|-|TRBV11-2
CASSSYSGNTIYF
TGTGCCAGCAGCTCCTACTCTGGAAACACCATATATTTT
>TRBJ2-7|-|-|TRBV6-5
CASSLDYYEQYF
TGTGCCAGCAGCCTAGACTACTACGAGCAGTACTTC
>TRBJ2-7|-|-|TRBV11-2
CASSLEPRNYEQYF
TGTGCCAGCAGCTTAGAACCTAGGAATTACGAGCAGTACTTC
>TRBJ1-5|-|-|TRBV6-6
CASSSSGSNQPQHF
TGTGCCAGCAGCTCCTCCGGTAGCAATCAGCCCCAGCATTTT
>TRBJ2-6|-|-|TRBV10-3
CAITPTVTSGANVLTF
TGTGCCATCACTCCGACAGTGACCTCTGGGGCCAACGTCCTGACTTTC
>TRBJ2-1|-|-|TRBV19
CASSLSSLRDTHNEQFF
TGTGCCAGTAGTTTGTCGTCGTTGAGGGACACGCACAATGAGCAGTTCTTC
>TRBJ2-2|-|few|TRBV14
CASSQDQLAGELFF
TGTGCCAGCAGCCAAGATCAGCTAGCCGGGGAGCTGTTTTTT
>TRBJ1-2|-|-|TRBV5-8
CASSLGLSYGYTF
TGTGCCAGCAGCTTGGGGCTCTCTTATGGCTACACCTTC
>TRBJ2-6|-|-|TRBV2
CASSARSGANVLTF
TGTGCCAGCAGTGCGCGGTCTGGGGCCAACGTCCTGACTTTC
>TRBJ1-2|-|many|TRBV15
CATSTRVTGDGYTF
TGTGCCACCAGCACCAGGGTGACGGGTGATGGCTACACCTTC
>TRBJ1-2|-|-|TRBV5-5
CASSITGYGYTF
TGTGCCAGCAGCATTACAGGGTATGGCTACACCTTC
>TRBJ2-7|-|-|TRBV4-1
CASSFRRQGSDEQYF
TGCGCCAGCAGCTTCCGTAGGCAGGGCAGTGACGAGCAGTACTTC
>TRBJ2-3|TRBD2|-|TRBV6-2/TRBV6-3
CASSRRLAGVPDTQYF
TGTGCCAGCAGCCGCAGACTAGCGGGAGTCCCAGATACGCAGTATTTT
>TRBJ1-3|-|-|TRBV5-5
CASSSQASFGGTIYF
TGTGCCAGCAGCTCCCAAGCCAGCTTTGGGGGGACCATATATTTT
>TRBJ2-1|TRBD2|-|TRBV15
CAVRLAGANEQFF
TGTGCAGTGCGTCTAGCGGGAGCCAATGAGCAGTTCTTC
>TRBJ1-6|-|-|TRBV14
CASSHRGGTYNSPLHF
TGTGCCAGCAGCCACCGCGGAGGGACTTATAATTCACCCCTCCACTTT
>TRBJ2-5|TRBD2|once|TRBV5-4
CASSPRLAGTQYF
TGTGCCAGCAGCCCGAGACTAGCGGGGACCCAGTACTTC
>TRBJ2-7|TRBD2|-|TRBV19
CASSPGLDRYYEQYF
TGTGCCAGTAGTCCCGGACTAGATCGCTACTACGAGCAGTACTTC
>TRBJ1-4|-|-|TRBV19
CASSIEWQVAEKLFF
TGTGCCAGTAGTATAGAGTGGCAGGTCGCGGAAAAACTGTTTTTT
>TRBJ2-1|TRBD2|-|TRBV5-1
CASSREGSSYNEQFF
TGCGCCAGCAGCCGGGAGGGGAGCTCCTACAATGAGCAGTTCTTC
>TRBJ1-3|-|once|TRBV30
CASYFFGNTIYF
TGTGCCTCTTACTTCTTTGGAAACACCATATATTTT
>TRBJ2-5|-|-|TRBV2
CASSANRDQETQYF
TGTGCCAGCAGTGCCAACAGGGACCAAGAGACCCAGTACTTC
>TRBJ1-1|TRBD1|-|TRBV12-3/TRBV12-4
CATGDRDTEAFF
TGTGCCACCGGTGACAGGGACACTGAAGCTTTCTTT
>TRBJ1-6|-|-|TRBV27
CASTSGSSYNSPLHF
TGTGCCAGCACCTCCGGGAGCTCCTATAATTCACCCCTCCACTTT
>TRBJ2-3|-|-|TRBV19
CASSALAARTDTQYF
TGTGCCAGTAGCGCCTTAGCGGCCCGCACAGATACGCAGTATTTT
>TRBJ1-2|TRBD1|-|TRBV5-1
CTSSLIAGDSGYTF
TGCACCAGCAGCTTGATCGCAGGGGACAGTGGCTACACCTTC
>TRBJ1-1|-|-|TRBV4-1
CASSSFPSENTEAFF
TGCGCCAGCAGCTCCTTCCCCTCAGAGAACACTGAAGCTTTCTTT
>TRBJ2-5|-|-|TRBV6-2/TRBV6-3
CASSSKETQYF
TGTGCCAGCAGTTCAAAAGAGACCCAGTACTTC
>TRBJ1-5|-|-|TRBV3-1/TRBV3-2
CASSQAGTKDQPQHF
TGTGCCAGCAGCCAAGCCGGGACAAAAGATCAGCCCCAGCATTTT
>TRBJ2-2|TRBD2|-|TRBV5-1
CASRGGSPNTGELFF
TGCGCCAGCAGGGGCGGGAGTCCGAACACCGGGGAGCTGTTTTTT
>TRBJ2-1|-|once|TRBV5-8
CASSRGATGVTYNEQFF
TGTGCCAGCAGCCGAGGAGCGACGGGAGTCACCTACAATGAGCAGTTCTTC
>TRBJ2-5|-|-|TRBV27
CASSLGTRGETQYF
TGTGCCAGCAGTTTAGGGACACGGGGCGAGACCCAGTACTTC
>TRBJ2-1|TRBD2|-|TRBV9
CASSVATSGGPFLYNEQFF
TGTGCCAGCAGCGTAGCTACGTCGGGAGGGCCGTTTTTGTACAATGAGCAGTTCTTC
>TRBJ1-4|TRBD1|-|TRBV6-5
CASSRQGWDEKLFF
TGTGCCAGCAGCAGACAGGGATGGGATGAAAAACTGTTTTTT
>TRBJ1-2|-|few|TRBV18
CASSLRDTYGYTF
TGTGCCAGCTCACTCCGGGACACCTATGGCTACACCTTC
>TRBJ1-6|TRBD1|-|TRBV19
CASTGTGLHSPLHF
TGTGCCAGTACCGGGACAGGGTTGCATTCACCCCTCCACTTT
>TRBJ1-1|TRBD1|-|TRBV7-8
CASRLRLGNRGRGSATEAFF
TGTGCCAGCAGACTAAGACTTGGGAACAGGGGGCGCGGGTCGGCCACTGAAGCTTTCTTT
>TRBJ2-1|-|-|TRBV29-1
CSVEGWEAYNEQFF
TGCAGCGTTGAGGGGTGGGAGGCCTACAATGAGCAGTTCTTC
>TRBJ1-1|-|-|TRBV5-1
CASNVGPGMNTEAFF
TGCGCCAGCAACGTTGGCCCGGGGATGAACACTGAAGCTTTCTTT
>TRBJ2-5|-|-|TRBV7-2
CASSLGVARQETQYF
TGTGCCAGCAGCTTAGGAGTAGCGAGACAAGAGACCCAGTACTTC
>TRBJ2-3|-|-|TRBV24-1
CATSDFRSAGRDTQYF
TGTGCCACCAGTGATTTTAGGTCTGCAGGCAGAGATACGCAGTATTTT
>TRBJ1-6|TRBD1|-|TRBV5-4
CASSRGQGDSPLHF
TGTGCCAGCAGCCGGGGACAGGGGGATTCACCCCTCCACTTT
>TRBJ2-1|-|-|TRBV5-4
CASSRAGLEGNEQFF
TGTGCCAGCAGCCGAGCCGGACTCGAGGGCAATGAGCAGTTCTTC
>TRBJ2-2|TRBD2|-|TRBV6-4
CASSVFSGSNTGELFF
TGTGCCAGCAGCGTCTTTAGCGGGAGTAATACCGGGGAGCTGTTTTTT
>TRBJ2-3|-|-|TRBV5-4
CASSLVVSHSTDTQYF
TGTGCCAGCAGCTTGGTCGTGAGCCACAGCACAGATACGCAGTATTTT
>TRBJ2-2|-|once|TRBV7-6
CASSFSHGTGELFF
TGTGCCAGCAGCTTCTCCCACGGCACCGGGGAGCTGTTTTTT
>TRBJ2-7|-|-|TRBV27
CASTRGFGYEQYF
TGTGCCAGCACCCGAGGGTTCGGCTACGAGCAGTACTTC